Below, 22 T cell receptor beta chains from the same sample are listed, as sequenced in a study of CD8 T cells in ankylosing spondylitis. TCRdb called the 5' RACE reads again in MiXCR, with one record for every CDR3 protein. The repertoire includes 220,000 or so distinct CDR3 sequences, roughly a tenth of them detected once, and over 20% sits in the top ten. Source material: blood, either unsorted or a sorted T cell fraction (not recorded which). All receptors derive from a male donor with ankylosing spondylitis or in good health (not recorded which).

This clonotype was recorded many times. The V gene is TRBV12-3 or TRBV12-4, the J gene TRBJ1-5; D may be TRBD1 (5 bases). The CDR3 consists of 14 residues. Trimming stripped 3 bases from V and 5 bases from J, with 11 bases between. CDR3 sequence: CASSFSGMDQPQHF. The CDR3 bases are TGTGCCAGCAGTTTCTCAGGGATGGATCAGCCCCAGCATTTT.

The chain has TRBV20-1 and TRBJ2-2; 7 positions match TRBD1. This CDR3 region has 16 residues. J lost 4 bases, V lost 4 bases, and 12 bases had no gene match. The germline V gene encodes CDR1 DFQATT and CDR2 SNEGSKA (reference sequence). CDR3 in amino acids: CSAIKPGTVSTGELFF. DNA of the CDR3: TGCAGTGCTATAAAGCCCGGGACAGTGTCCACCGGGGAGCTGTTTTTT.

This chain links TRBV19 with TRBJ1-5, with D uncertain. This CDR3 spans 13 amino acids. Trimming took 1 base from V and 7 from J, leaving 8 bases between them. Germline CDR1 reads LNHDA; CDR2 reads SQIVND (reference sequence). CDR3 nucleotide sequence: TGTGCCAGTAGTATAGGGGTCGAGCAGCCCCAGCATTTT. It translates to CASSIGVEQPQHF.

With regard to this clonotype: With a much larger clone just one base away, this may be a read error. V and J are TRBV2 and TRBJ1-2; the D gene is possibly TRBD1 (5 bases). The CDR3 has 13 residues. The ends were cut back, 6 bases at V and 2 bases at J, with 10 bases in the middle. Germline values: CDR1 SNHLY, CDR2 FYNNEI. CDR3 bases: TGTGCCAGCAGCTGGGACGGCAACTATGGCTACACCTTC. As protein: CASSWDGNYGYTF. The full variable domain, with the rest looked up from reference TRBV2 and TRBJ1-2, is EPEVTQTPSHQVTQMGQEVILRCVPISNHLYFYWYRQILGQKVEFLVSFYNNEISEKSEIFDDQFSVERPDGSNFTLKIRSTKLEDSAMYFCASSWDGNYGYTFGSGTRLTVV.

This clonotype has ten or more counts. The rearrangement uses TRBV5-1 and TRBJ2-7; 7 bases fit TRBD1. The CDR3 is made up of 14 amino acids. The V segment lost 2 bases and the J segment 6 bases; nucleotides outside the gene matches: 8. Germline lookup yields CDR1 SGHRS and CDR2 YFSETQ. The CDR3 protein is CASSLDRELSEQYF. The CDR3, as DNA: TGCGCCAGCAGCTTAGACAGGGAGCTGTCCGAGCAGTACTTC.

Points on this clonotype: One end of the junction does not line up with germline, which may come from a read error. The chain links TRBV27 to TRBJ2-1, with a possible D match to TRBD2 (6 bases). The CDR3 extends over 14 amino acids. CDR1 is MNHEY, CDR2 SMNVEV, per germline (reference sequence). CDR3 amino acids: CACSRSEGRLGLFF. The CDR3 DNA reads TGTGCCTGCAGTCGATCGGAGGGAAGGCTCGGCCTGTTCTTC.

In this sample, this clonotype turned up a few times. This rearrangement joins TRBV7-3 to TRBJ2-2; TRBD2 is a possible D gene (5 bases). Germline CDR1 reads SGHTA; CDR2 reads FQGTGA. V was trimmed by 5 bases and J by 0 bases, leaving 10 bases between them. The length of the CDR3 is 15 residues. CDR3 DNA sequence: TGTGCCAGCAGCCGGGAAAGCCCGAACACCGGGGAGCTGTTTTTT. The encoded protein is CASSRESPNTGELFF.

Ten or more counts support this clonotype. The chain uses TRBV20-1 and TRBJ2-5; D might be TRBD1 or TRBD2, each matching 5 bases. V was clipped by 0 bases and J by 4 bases, with 9 bases between them. In germline, CDR1 is DFQATT, CDR2 SNEGSKA (reference sequence). This CDR3 has 13 amino acids. The CDR3 nucleotides are TGCAGTGCTAGAGATTATGGGGGAGAGACCCAGTACTTC. Protein: CSARDYGGETQYF.

This clonotype is medium-sized in the sample. The genes are TRBV20-1 and TRBJ1-2; 10 bases line up with TRBD1. Germline values: CDR1 DFQATT, CDR2 SNEGSKA (reference sequence). V was pared by 4 bases and J by 7 bases, with 9 bases of the junction left unmatched. CDR3 length equals 14 residues. Written as DNA, the CDR3 is TGCAGTGCTATTGGGGGACAGGGGAGTTTTGGCTACACCTTC. Amino acid sequence: CSAIGGQGSFGYTF.

This clonotype was picked up a small number of times. The chain couples TRBV2 to TRBJ2-3; no clear D. Germline V CDR1 and CDR2: SNHLY, FYNNEI. V shed 2 bases and J shed 6 bases, with 3 bases lying between them. CDR3 length equals 11 residues. DNA for the CDR3: TGTGCCAGCAGTGAACCGGATACGCAGTATTTT. Amino acids: CASSEPDTQYF.

This clonotype was observed a few times. The rearrangement uses TRBV7-2 and TRBJ1-5; weak D call: TRBD1 (6 bases). The CDR3 is 16 amino acids. V lost 2 bases, J lost 0 bases, and 11 bases lay in between. Per germline, CDR1 SGHTA and CDR2 FQGNSA. CDR3 DNA: TGTGCCAGCAGCTTATCAGGGGCGTATAGCAATCAGCCCCAGCATTTT. Amino acid sequence: CASSLSGAYSNQPQHF.

The chain employs TRBV3-1 and TRBJ2-5, with unresolved D. The CDR3 has 12 amino acids. Germline CDR1 reads LGHDT; CDR2 reads YNNKEL (reference sequence). Trimming left V 3 bases short and J 4 bases short, with 6 bases between. The CDR3 protein is CASSHGRETQYF. The CDR3 DNA is TGTGCCAGCAGCCACGGGCGAGAGACCCAGTACTTC.

This clonotype has at least ten counts. The chain carries TRBV6-1 and TRBJ2-7; D gene ambiguous. V dropped 7 bases and J dropped 0 bases, with 13 bases sitting between them. CDR1 and CDR2 (germline): MNHNS, SASEGT. The CDR3 has 14 residues. The CDR3 is CASNGLTSSYEQYF. CDR3 nucleotide sequence: TGTGCCAGCAACGGGCTGACTTCCTCCTACGAGCAGTACTTC.

At least ten counts were recorded for this clonotype. The chain recombines TRBV20-1 with TRBJ2-7; 7 bases map to TRBD1. This CDR3 has 16 residues. V shed 0 bases, J shed 2 bases, and the junction held 10 bases outside the gene matches. Germline loops: CDR1 DFQATT, CDR2 SNEGSKA (reference sequence). CDR3 region: CSARETYRGSTYEQYF. The CDR3 region has the DNA TGCAGTGCTAGAGAAACGTACAGGGGTTCTACCTACGAGCAGTACTTC.

In this sample, this clonotype turned up many times. This rearrangement joins TRBV10-3 to TRBJ2-3, with 10 bases matching TRBD1. With V trimmed by 7 bases and J by 0 bases, 10 bases remained unmatched. The CDR3 covers 17 residues. The germline CDR1 and CDR2 sequences are ENHRY and SYGVKD. The CDR3 bases are TGTGCCATCAACGGAGGGACAGGGGAGCTTAGCACAGATACGCAGTATTTT. Translating it yields CAINGGTGELSTDTQYF.

This clonotype has ten or more counts. The chain joins TRBV5-1 to TRBJ2-3; D unclear. V was cut by 3 bases and J by 2 bases, with 10 bases left in between. Germline V lookup: CDR1 SGHRS, CDR2 YFSETQ. This CDR3 has 14 amino acids. This chain's CDR3 is CASSWQSLTDTQYF. CDR3 bases: TGCGCCAGCAGCTGGCAGTCCCTCACAGATACGCAGTATTTT.

As concerns this clonotype: Being one base from a much bigger clone, this may be a read error. V usage is TRBV6-5 and J usage is TRBJ2-7, with a possible D match to TRBD1 (6 bases). Germline loops: CDR1 MNHEY, CDR2 SVGAGI. Trimming cost V 10 bases and J 4 bases, with 14 bases left between them. This CDR3 has 12 amino acids. The CDR3 here is CATRAQGYEQYF. The DNA for the CDR3 is TGTGCCACCAGAGCTCAGGGGTACGAGCAGTACTTC.

This clonotype showed up just a few times. The V and J genes are TRBV7-9 and TRBJ2-1, with 9 positions matching TRBD2. The trim removed 2 bases at V and 7 bases at J, leaving 12 bases unmatched. The CDR3 loop spans 17 amino acids. Germline CDR1 and CDR2: SEHNR and FQNEAQ (reference sequence). The CDR3 here is CASSLLYVASGANEQFF. CDR3 in DNA: TGTGCCAGCAGCTTATTGTACGTGGCTAGCGGGGCTAATGAGCAGTTCTTC.

Ten or more counts support this clonotype. The chain carries TRBV11-2 and TRBJ2-1; 8 bases map to TRBD2. Germline assignment: CDR1 SGHAT and CDR2 FQNNGV. The CDR3 extends over 15 amino acids. V dropped 1 base and J dropped 4; count of bases not matched to a gene: 3. The CDR3 loop is CASSLGAGGYNEQFF. The DNA of the CDR3 is TGTGCCAGCAGCTTAGGCGCGGGGGGTTACAATGAGCAGTTCTTC.

The V gene is TRBV5-1, the J gene TRBJ1-1, with D uncertain. This CDR3 has 13 residues. Germline-derived CDR1 and CDR2 are SGHRS and YFSETQ. V lost 6 bases, J lost 0 bases, and 9 bases lay in between. CDR3 nucleotides: TGCGCCAGCAAGGAGACGATGAACACTGAAGCTTTCTTT. Translation gives CASKETMNTEAFF.

This rearrangement joins TRBV2 to TRBJ2-5; D unclear. The CDR3 length is 15 residues. Germline values: CDR1 SNHLY, CDR2 FYNNEI. With 1 base removed from V and 4 bases from J, the gap between germline ends came to 13 bases. In DNA, the CDR3 is TGTGCCAGCAGTGAAGACCTGAGTAGGCCAGAGACCCAGTACTTC. This sequence encodes CASSEDLSRPETQYF.

This clonotype was seen many times. The V call is TRBV20-1, the J call TRBJ2-1; 9 nucleotides match TRBD2. The V segment lost 0 bases and the J segment 5 bases; nucleotides outside the gene matches: 14. This CDR3 spans 18 amino acids. CDR1 is DFQATT, CDR2 SNEGSKA, per germline (reference sequence). DNA for the CDR3: TGCAGTGCTAGAGATCATTTGGGCGGGGGGGCCTCTGACAATGAGCAGTTCTTC. This gives the protein CSARDHLGGGASDNEQFF.